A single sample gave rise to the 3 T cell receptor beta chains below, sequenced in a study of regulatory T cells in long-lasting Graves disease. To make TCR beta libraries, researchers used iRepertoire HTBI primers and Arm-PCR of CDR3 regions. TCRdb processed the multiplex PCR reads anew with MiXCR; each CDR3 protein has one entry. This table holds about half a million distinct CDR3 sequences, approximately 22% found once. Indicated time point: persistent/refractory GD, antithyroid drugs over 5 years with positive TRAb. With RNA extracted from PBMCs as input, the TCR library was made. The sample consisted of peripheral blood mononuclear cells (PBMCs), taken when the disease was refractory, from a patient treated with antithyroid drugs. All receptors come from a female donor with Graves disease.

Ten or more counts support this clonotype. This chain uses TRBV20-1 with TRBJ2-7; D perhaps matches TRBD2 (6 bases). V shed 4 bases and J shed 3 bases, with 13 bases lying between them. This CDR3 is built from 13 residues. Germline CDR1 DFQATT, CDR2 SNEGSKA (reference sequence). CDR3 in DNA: TGCAGTGCTAAAAGGACGGGACTCTACGAGCAGTACTTC. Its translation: CSAKRTGLYEQYF.

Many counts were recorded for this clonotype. CDR3 sequence reads: CASRHNRDSLFGYTF. The CDR3 DNA is TGTGCCAGCAGACATAACCGGGACAGCCTCTTCGGCTACACCTTC. The gene calls are TRBV7-2 and TRBJ1-2; 7 positions match TRBD1. Losses at the gene ends were 6 bases for V and 8 bases for J; bases not matched to a gene: 15. The germline CDR1 and CDR2 sequences are SGHTA and FQGNSA. The CDR3 covers 15 residues.

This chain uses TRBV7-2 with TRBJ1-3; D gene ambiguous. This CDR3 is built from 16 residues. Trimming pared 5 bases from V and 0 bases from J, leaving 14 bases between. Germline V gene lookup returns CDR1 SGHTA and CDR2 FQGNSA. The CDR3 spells CASSQSEVYSGNTIYF. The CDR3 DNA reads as TGTGCCAGCAGCCAGTCGGAGGTTTACTCTGGAAACACCATATATTTT.